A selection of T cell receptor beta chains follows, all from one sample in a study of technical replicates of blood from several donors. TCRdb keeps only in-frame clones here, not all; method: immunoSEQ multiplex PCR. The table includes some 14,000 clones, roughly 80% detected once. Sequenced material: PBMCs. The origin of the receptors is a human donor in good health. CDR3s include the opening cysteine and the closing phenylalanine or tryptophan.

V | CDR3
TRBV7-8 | CASSLPGQGDDTQYF
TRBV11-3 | CASSLALYPGTSRSDEQFF
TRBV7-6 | CASKADSGANVLTF
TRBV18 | CASSPPSTSTDTQYF
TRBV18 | CASSPPRLAGGIGELFF
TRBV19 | CASSTRDRDWTEAFF
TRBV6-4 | CASSVPGLARNHEQYF
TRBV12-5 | CASGLRNGQGGYEQYF
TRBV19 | CASSNSGEQYF
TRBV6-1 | CASSEGLAVYNEQFF
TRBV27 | CASSTLTSSHTDTQYF
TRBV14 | CASSQNIGNTIYF
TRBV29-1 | CSAGKGTGGTDTQYF
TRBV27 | CASSSGQGIGEQFF
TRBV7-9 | CASSPGYQETQYF
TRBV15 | CATSRGVTGTYEQYF
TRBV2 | CASSPTSGILQETQYF
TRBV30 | CAWRSSGAIETQYF
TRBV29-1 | CSVEVWDRGETQYF